This T cell receptor (beta chain) was observed in a study of cytomegalovirus exposure and HLA in healthy donors. The PCR employed 60 Vbeta primers together with 13 Jbeta primers. The data were produced by immunoSEQ multiplex PCR, yet TCRdb's version contains in-frame clones alone and is incomplete. This sample has roughly 190,000 clones; roughly four fifths occur once, and the top ten carry approximately 2%. Study-level findings and limits: Later analysis suggested most CMV-associated TCR beta chains were HLA-restricted.

The germline CDR1 and CDR2 sequences are WNHNN and SYGVQD (reference sequence). The CDR3 extends over 14 amino acids. The ends lost 3 bases at V and 6 bases at J; junction bases unmatched: 4. About this clone: Its cognate antigen is unknown.

The source of this sequence is a man younger than 30 in good health and CMV-seronegative. This chain joins TRBV10-1 and TRBJ1-4, with 7 bases fitting TRBD1. Sequenced input: PBMCs. The CDR3 bases are TGCGCCAGCAGTGATCGACAGGGCCATGAAAAACTGTTTTTT. This gives the protein CASSDRQGHEKLFF.